This T cell receptor beta chain was obtained from a study of T cells after yellow fever vaccination. TCRdb independently ran MiXCR on the 5' RACE reads; one entry per CDR3 protein. The sample shows around 330,000 distinct CDR3 sequences, around 4% of them seen only once. This clonotype was found a few times. Looked up from germline, CDR1 is SGHNT and CDR2 is YYREEE (reference sequence). The CDR3 contains 13 residues. Trimming shortened V by 2 bases and J by 5 bases, and 11 bases separated the two germline ends. Specimen: PBMCs, collected on the day of the yellow fever booster vaccination. The rearrangement joins TRBV5-4 to TRBJ2-7, with a weak D call TRBD2 (5 bases). The clonotype comes from a man between 18 and 35 years old who received the YFV17D yellow fever vaccine. The CDR3 region is CASSFYRGNEQYF. The CDR3 bases are TGTGCCAGCAGCTTTTATCGAGGGAACGAGCAGTACTTC. Full variable domain (rest looked up from reference TRBV5-4 and TRBJ2-7): ETGVTQSPTHLIKTRGQQVTLRCSSQSGHNTVSWYQQALGQGPQFIFQYYREEENGRGNFPPRFSGLQFPNYSSELNVNALELDDSALYLCASSFYRGNEQYFGPGTRLTVT.